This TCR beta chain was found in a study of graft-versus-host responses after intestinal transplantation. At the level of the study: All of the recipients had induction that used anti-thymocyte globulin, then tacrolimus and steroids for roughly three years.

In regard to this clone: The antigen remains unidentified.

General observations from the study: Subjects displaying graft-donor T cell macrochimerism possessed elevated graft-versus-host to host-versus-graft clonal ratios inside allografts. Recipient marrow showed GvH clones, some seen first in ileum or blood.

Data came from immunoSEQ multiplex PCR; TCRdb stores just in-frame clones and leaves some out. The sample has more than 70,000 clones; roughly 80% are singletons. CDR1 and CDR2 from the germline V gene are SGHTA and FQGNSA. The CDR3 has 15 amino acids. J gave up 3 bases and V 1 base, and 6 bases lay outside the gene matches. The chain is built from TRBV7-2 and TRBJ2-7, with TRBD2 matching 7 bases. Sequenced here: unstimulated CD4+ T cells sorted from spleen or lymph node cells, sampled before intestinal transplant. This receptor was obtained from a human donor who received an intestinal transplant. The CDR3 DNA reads TGTGCCAGCAGCTTAGATCGGGGGGTCCACTACGAGCAGTACTTC. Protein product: CASSLDRGVHYEQYF.